The 29 T cell receptor beta chains below come from one sample, sequenced in a study of Graves' ophthalmopathy and Graves' hyperthyroidism. RNA transcripts provided the template for amplifying TCR beta CDR3 regions. The library came from an HTBI-primed first-round RT-PCR and a second-round multiplex PCR. Each CDR3 protein is one row after TCRdb ran MiXCR on the multiplex PCR reads. The sample includes about 740,000 distinct CDR3 sequences, roughly 40% seen only once; the top ten take 44%. The sequencing input was peripheral blood. These receptors were taken from an adult man with Graves' ophthalmopathy.

This clonotype was recorded a few times. The chain recombines TRBV19 with TRBJ2-2; no definite D call. Trimming took 5 bases from V and 4 from J, leaving 14 bases between them. Germline lookup yields CDR1 LNHDA and CDR2 SQIVND (reference sequence). This CDR3 spans 15 amino acids. The CDR3, as DNA: TGTGCCAGTAGTCCCCTACACGGCGGCACCGGGGAGCTGTTTTTT. Translation gives CASSPLHGGTGELFF.

This clonotype was counted ten times or more. The V call is TRBV2, the J call TRBJ1-6, with TRBD1 as a possible D gene (6 bases). Trimming took off 0 bases at V and 7 bases at J, with 10 bases between the two ends. Germline-derived CDR1 and CDR2 are SNHLY and FYNNEI. The CDR3 sequence is 15 residues long. CDR3 loop: CASSEARGGNSPLHF. In nucleotides, the CDR3 is TGTGCCAGCAGTGAAGCGCGAGGGGGAAATTCACCCCTCCACTTT. The variable domain in full, with the rest retrieved from reference TRBV2 and TRBJ1-6, is EPEVTQTPSHQVTQMGQEVILRCVPISNHLYFYWYRQILGQKVEFLVSFYNNEISEKSEIFDDQFSVERPDGSNFTLKIRSTKLEDSAMYFCASSEARGGNSPLHFGNGTRLTVT.

A few counts support this clonotype. The chain joins TRBV7-2 to TRBJ1-5, with D tentatively TRBD1 (6 bases). CDR3 length equals 15 residues. The germline V gene encodes CDR1 SGHTA and CDR2 FQGNSA. V was pared by 1 base and J by 4 bases, with 11 bases between. CDR3: CASSLVRGSNQPQHF. The CDR3, as DNA: TGTGCCAGCAGCTTAGTGAGGGGGAGTAATCAGCCCCAGCATTTT.

This rearrangement joins TRBV19 to TRBJ1-5; TRBD1 might be the D (5 bases). The CDR3 consists of 17 residues. Trimming took 5 bases from V and 6 from J, leaving 23 bases between them. Per the germline V gene, CDR1 is LNHDA and CDR2 is SQIVND (reference sequence). For the CDR3, the DNA is TGTGCCAGTAGTGGGGGTCCAGGGTCGGTTCGGGGTCAGCCCCAGCATTTT. Translating it yields CASSGGPGSVRGQPQHF.

This chain joins TRBV24-1 and TRBJ2-5, with TRBD1 identical over 9 bases. V was pared by 1 base and J by 5 bases, with 1 base of the junction left unmatched. The CDR3 runs 14 residues. Germline V CDR1 and CDR2: KGHDR, SFDVKD. This CDR3 reads CATSDLGTGETQYF. The CDR3 coding sequence is TGTGCCACCAGTGATTTAGGGACAGGGGAGACCCAGTACTTC.

Ten or more counts support this clonotype. The genes are TRBV7-2 and TRBJ2-7; maybe TRBD1 (6 bases). CDR1 and CDR2 (germline): SGHTA, FQGNSA. Trimming removed 4 bases at V and 0 bases at J, with 10 bases between. The CDR3 consists of 14 residues. The CDR3 region has the DNA TGTGCCAGCAGCTCTTCACAGGGCTCCTACGAGCAGTACTTC. It encodes CASSSSQGSYEQYF.

In its sample, this clonotype was seen many times. The chain links TRBV7-2 to TRBJ1-6; D ambiguous. With 1 base removed from V and 7 bases from J, the gap between germline ends came to 8 bases. CDR3 length: 14 amino acids. Per germline, CDR1 SGHTA and CDR2 FQGNSA. Here the CDR3 DNA reads TGTGCCAGCAGCTTAGTCCCTGAAAATTCACCCCTCCACTTT. Its protein product is CASSLVPENSPLHF.

J is TRBJ1-6 and V is TRBV10-1; tentatively, D is TRBD1 (6 bases). CDR3 length equals 13 residues. Trimming pared 10 bases from V and 10 bases from J, leaving 17 bases between. Germline values: CDR1 WNHNN, CDR2 SYGVQD (reference sequence). The DNA of the CDR3 is TGCGCCACCCAACAGGGTAGCAACTCACCCCTCCACTTT. It is translated as CATQQGSNSPLHF.

This clonotype was picked up a small number of times. The CDR3 protein is CASSQDAGQPQHF. CDR3 coding DNA: TGCGCCAGCAGCCAAGATGCAGGTCAGCCCCAGCATTTT. The gene calls are TRBV4-1 and TRBJ1-5; the D is unclear. V dropped 0 bases and J dropped 6 bases, with 6 bases sitting between them. The CDR3 consists of 13 residues. CDR1 MGHRA and CDR2 YSYEKL come from the germline V gene.

The chain combines TRBV4-3 with TRBJ1-4; D is uncertain. V was trimmed by 0 bases and J by 0 bases, leaving 5 bases between them. Germline V gene sequence: CDR1 LGHNA, CDR2 YSLEER. The CDR3 spans 15 residues. CDR3 region: CASSQDQPTNEKLFF. CDR3 DNA sequence: TGCGCCAGCAGCCAAGACCAGCCAACTAATGAAAAACTGTTTTTT.

This clonotype was found a few times. The rearrangement uses TRBV28 and TRBJ2-7, with TRBD1 identical over 7 bases. Germline lookup yields CDR1 MDHEN and CDR2 SYDVKM. The junction had 5 bases not matched to a gene; V was cut back by 2 bases and J by 1 base. There are 15 residues in the CDR3. In DNA form, the CDR3 reads TGTGCCAGCAGTTTACCTCGGACAGGATCCTACGAGCAGTACTTC. Translation: CASSLPRTGSYEQYF.

This clonotype occurred a few times. The chain uses TRBV3-1 and TRBJ1-4; tentatively, D is TRBD1 (5 bases). V was clipped by 6 bases and J by 6 bases, with 8 bases between them. Germline values: CDR1 LGHDT, CDR2 YNNKEL (reference sequence). The CDR3 length is 12 residues. This CDR3 is CASSSGHEKLFF. In DNA form, the CDR3 reads TGTGCCAGCAGTTCGGGACATGAAAAACTGTTTTTT.

This clonotype has a handful of counts. The chain joins TRBV10-3 to TRBJ1-1; 8 bases are shared with TRBD1. CDR3 length: 14 residues. V lost 10 bases, J lost 0 bases, and 7 bases stayed unmatched. The germline V gene encodes CDR1 ENHRY and CDR2 SYGVKD. The CDR3 region has the DNA TGTGCCAGCAGGATGACAGGGGTGAACACTGAAGCTTTCTTT. It yields the protein CASRMTGVNTEAFF.

In regard to this clonotype: A much more abundant neighbour one base away suggests this may be a read error. This chain joins TRBV7-2 and TRBJ2-2, with 13 bases fitting TRBD2. The junction had 4 bases not matched to a gene; V was cut back by 5 bases and J by 4 bases. The length of the CDR3 is 16 residues. Germline CDR1 reads SGHTA; CDR2 reads FQGNSA. CDR3 region: CASSQGLAGITGELFF. The CDR3 DNA is TGTGCCAGCAGCCAGGGACTAGCGGGGATCACCGGGGAGCTGTTTTTT.

With regard to this clonotype: Just one base apart from a much larger clone, this may be a read error. V and J are TRBV20-1 and TRBJ2-5; 7 bases line up with TRBD1. Looked up from germline, CDR1 is DFQATT and CDR2 is SNEGSKA (reference sequence). CDR3 size: 13 residues. DNA for the CDR3: TGCAGTGCTAATCGACAGGGTATCGAGACCCGGTACTTC. This sequence encodes CSANRQGIETRYF.

CDR3 bases: TGCGCCAGCAGCCATTCTCCGGGCGGCACTGAAGCTTTCTTT. It codes for CASSHSPGGTEAFF. The chain couples TRBV4-1 to TRBJ1-1, with D unclear. CDR3 length equals 14 residues. Germline lookup yields CDR1 MGHRA and CDR2 YSYEKL. V was cut by 3 bases and J by 4 bases, with 12 bases left in between.

The chain carries TRBV23-1 and TRBJ1-2; 7 nucleotides match TRBD1. TRBV23-1 belongs to the ORF category, with a function that is uncertain. The CDR3 has 15 amino acids. Losses at the gene ends were 6 bases for V and 2 bases for J; bases not matched to a gene: 9. The CDR3 here is CASRSPGQSNYGYTF. The CDR3 DNA sequence: TGCGCCAGCAGGAGTCCGGGACAGTCAAACTATGGCTACACCTTC.

Many counts were recorded for this clonotype. The chain uses TRBV7-9 and TRBJ2-7; 10 bases line up with TRBD1. J was trimmed by 3 bases and V by 5 bases; bases with no gene match: 4. Germline-derived CDR1 and CDR2 are SEHNR and FQNEAQ (reference sequence). This CDR3 contains 14 residues. This chain's CDR3 is CASSLRTGGYEQYF. DNA for the CDR3: TGTGCCAGCAGCCTGAGGACAGGGGGCTACGAGCAGTACTTC. The entire variable domain, with the rest obtained from reference TRBV7-9 and TRBJ2-7, is as follows: DTGVSQNPRHKITKRGQNVTFRCDPISEHNRLYWYRQTLGQGPEFLTYFQNEAQLEKSRLLSDRFSAERPKGSFSTLEIQRTEQGDSAMYLCASSLRTGGYEQYFGPGTRLTVT.

Details on this clonotype: The junction shows a germline mismatch at one end, possibly a read error. J is TRBJ1-5 and V is TRBV10-2; D is undetermined. This CDR3 spans 13 amino acids. Germline CDR1 WSHSY, CDR2 SAAADI. This chain's CDR3 is CASSQQNNQPQHF. In nucleotides, the CDR3 is TGTGCCAGCAGCCAACAGAACAATCAGCCCCAGCATTTT.

This clonotype was recorded a few times. The V call is TRBV7-2, the J call TRBJ2-1; D unclear. Germline V gene data show CDR1 as SGHTA and CDR2 as FQGNSA. The CDR3 runs to 12 residues. Trimming removed 5 bases from V and 4 bases from J, with 6 bases in between. The CDR3 protein is CASSLGYNEQFF. The CDR3 bases are TGTGCCAGCAGCCTAGGTTACAATGAGCAGTTCTTC.

At least ten counts were recorded for this clonotype. The gene calls are TRBV11-2 and TRBJ1-2; no firm D call. The CDR3 loop spans 14 amino acids. Trimming removed 1 base at V and 6 bases at J, with 12 bases between. Germline loops: CDR1 SGHAT, CDR2 FQNNGV. This CDR3 is CASSLVSGGDGYTF. CDR3 nucleotide sequence: TGTGCCAGCAGCTTAGTGTCGGGCGGGGATGGCTACACCTTC.

CDR3 residues: CASGSGVSYEQYF. The CDR3, as DNA: TGTGCCAGCGGTAGCGGGGTCTCCTACGAGCAGTACTTC. V is TRBV27 and J is TRBJ2-7, with 8 bases lining up with TRBD2. The CDR3 consists of 13 residues. The V gene end was trimmed by 8 bases and the J gene end by 0 bases; junction bases not matched to a gene: 3. In germline, CDR1 is MNHEY, CDR2 SMNVEV (reference sequence).

This rearrangement joins TRBV20-1 to TRBJ1-5, with D maybe TRBD1 (5 bases). This CDR3 region has 16 residues. Germline V CDR1 and CDR2: DFQATT, SNEGSKA (reference sequence). V shed 3 bases and J shed 2 bases, with 17 bases lying between them. Here the CDR3 reads CSASDRGGEGNQPQHF. The CDR3 DNA follows: TGCAGTGCTAGTGACCGGGGGGGTGAGGGCAATCAGCCCCAGCATTTT.

This clonotype was recorded many times. This sequence joins TRBV20-1 and TRBJ1-5; 9 nucleotides line up with TRBD1. Germline-derived CDR1 and CDR2 are DFQATT and SNEGSKA (reference sequence). V shed 5 bases and J 6 bases; nucleotides not matched to a gene: 14. The CDR3 runs 16 residues. The CDR3 loop reads CSARVPGQGYGQPQHF. The CDR3 DNA reads as TGCAGTGCTCGGGTCCCGGGACAGGGTTACGGTCAGCCCCAGCATTTT.

J is TRBJ2-3 and V is TRBV10-1; D remains unclear. This CDR3 region has 15 residues. Germline-derived CDR1 and CDR2 are WNHNN and SYGVQD (reference sequence). With 2 bases removed from V and 0 bases from J, the gap between germline ends came to 9 bases. As DNA, the CDR3 is TGCGCCAGCAGTGAGGTAGTCGGTAGCACAGATACGCAGTATTTT. This translates into CASSEVVGSTDTQYF.

The chain uses TRBV25-1 and TRBJ2-5; 8 bases agree with TRBD2. This CDR3 is 18 amino acids long. Unmatched junction bases numbered 17, after V lost 4 bases and J lost 4 bases. CDR1 and CDR2 (germline): MGHDK, SYGVNS. The CDR3 DNA sequence: TGTGCCAGCAGTGCTACCCGGGGGGGTTACGGTTTCGCAGAGACCCAGTACTTC. Translating gives CASSATRGGYGFAETQYF.

The sample holds many counts of this clonotype. The V and J genes are TRBV12-3 or TRBV12-4 and TRBJ1-2; possibly TRBD1 for D (5 bases). V shed 0 bases and J shed 8 bases, with 10 bases lying between them. The CDR3 totals 13 residues. The CDR3 region has the DNA TGTGCCAGCAGTTTAGCGGGGGAGGGCGGCTACACCTTC. Protein: CASSLAGEGGYTF.

V usage is TRBV20-1 and J usage is TRBJ1-6; tentative D call: TRBD1 (5 bases). CDR3 length equals 17 residues. Germline V CDR1 and CDR2: DFQATT, SNEGSKA (reference sequence). V was cut by 3 bases and J by 5 bases, with 20 bases left in between. DNA for the CDR3: TGCAGTGCTAGGGGGCTTGGGGGATTGGGAAATAATTCACCCCTCCACTTT. Protein: CSARGLGGLGNNSPLHF.

The chain recombines TRBV7-8 with TRBJ2-5, with a tentative D call TRBD1 (5 bases). Trimming removed 8 bases at V and 4 bases at J, with 14 bases between. There are 13 residues in the CDR3. Germline assignment: CDR1 SGHVS and CDR2 FQNEAQ. For the CDR3, the DNA is TGTGCCAGCGCTCGACAGCCCCTAGAGACCCAGTACTTC. It yields the protein CASARQPLETQYF.